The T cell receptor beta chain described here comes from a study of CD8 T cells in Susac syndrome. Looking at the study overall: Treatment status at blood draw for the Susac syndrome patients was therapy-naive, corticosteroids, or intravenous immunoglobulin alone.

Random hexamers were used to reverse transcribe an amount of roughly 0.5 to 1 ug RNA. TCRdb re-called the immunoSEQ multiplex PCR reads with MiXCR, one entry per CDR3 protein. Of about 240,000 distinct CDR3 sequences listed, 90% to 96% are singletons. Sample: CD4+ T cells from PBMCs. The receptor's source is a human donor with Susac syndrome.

DNA for the CDR3: TGTGCCAGCTCTCGGGACAGCCGCAATGAAAAACTGTTTTTT. This encodes CASSRDSRNEKLFF. J is TRBJ1-4 and V is TRBV18; 7 bases match TRBD1. Germline V gives CDR1 KGHSH, CDR2 LQKENI. Trimming cost V 6 bases and J 5 bases; bases outside gene matches: 6. This CDR3 spans 14 amino acids.